These T cell receptor beta chains were read from a single sample in a study of T-cell reconstitution after alpha-beta-depleted transplantation in children. Each CDR3 protein is one row after TCRdb ran MiXCR on the PCR reads. This table has about 600,000 distinct CDR3 sequences, roughly 13% appearing once. The sequencing here drew on PBMCs, mostly from graft donor cells, taken 360 days after TCRalphabeta/CD19-depleted stem cell transplant. The source is a male patient younger than 18 who had a stem cell transplant for acute myeloid leukemia, so the T cells may come from the graft donor. CDR3s include the opening cysteine and the closing phenylalanine or tryptophan. D genes are given only for firm matches. Size is stated for part of the rows, as once, few or many counts, or as a class when the clone is expanded.

TRBV7-3,13,NA,NA,TRBJ2-1,CASSFLRYNEQFF,TGTGCCAGCAGCTTCCTCAGGTACAATGAGCAGTTCTTC
TRBV7-3,16,NA,few,TRBJ2-1,CASSRAGAAPGNEQFF,TGTGCCAGCAGCCGTGCTGGGGCCGCTCCGGGGAATGAGCAGTTCTTC
TRBV4-1,22,TRBD2,few,TRBJ2-1,CASSQEYVGTGLAGGLLLEQFF,TGCGCCAGCAGCCAAGAATACGTAGGGACCGGACTAGCGGGAGGGCTATTGTTGGAGCAGTTCTTC
TRBV7-3,15,TRBD1,NA,TRBJ1-5,CASKQGGEANQPQHF,TGTGCCAGCAAACAAGGGGGCGAGGCCAATCAGCCCCAGCATTTT
TRBV7-3,15,NA,NA,TRBJ2-1,CASRRRDGYYNEQFF,TGTGCCAGCAGGCGCCGGGACGGGTACTACAATGAGCAGTTCTTC
TRBV28,11,NA,many,TRBJ1-5,CASRSTQPQHF,TGTGCCAGCAGATCTACGCAGCCCCAGCATTTT
TRBV20-1,15,TRBD2,once,TRBJ2-7,CSARAILAARYEQYF,TGCAGTGCTAGGGCCATTCTAGCGGCTCGATACGAGCAGTACTTC
TRBV24-1,16,TRBD2,NA,TRBJ2-1,CATSEASGRTYNEQFF,TGTGCCACCAGTGAGGCTAGCGGGAGGACCTACAATGAGCAGTTCTTC
TRBV28,14,NA,few,TRBJ1-6,CASSLGRINSPLHF,TGTGCCAGCAGTTTAGGACGGATCAATTCACCCCTCCACTTT
TRBV20-1,15,NA,NA,TRBJ2-1,CSVPPLASSYNEQFF,TGCAGTGTCCCGCCCCTAGCAAGCTCCTACAATGAGCAGTTCTTC
TRBV19,14,TRBD2,few,TRBJ2-7,CASSIMTSGHEQYF,TGTGCCAGTAGTATTATGACTAGCGGCCACGAGCAGTACTTC
TRBV4-3,13,NA,many,TRBJ2-1,CASSQTGYNEQFF,TGCGCCAGCAGCCAGACAGGTTACAATGAGCAGTTCTTC
TRBV4-2,15,TRBD1,NA,TRBJ2-7,CASSQRTGGNYEQYF,TGTGCCAGCAGCCAGAGGACAGGGGGTAACTACGAGCAGTACTTC
TRBV28,15,TRBD1,NA,TRBJ1-5,CASSISTGGNQPQHF,TGTGCCAGCAGCATATCGACAGGGGGCAATCAGCCCCAGCATTTT
TRBV12-3/TRBV12-4,15,TRBD2,few,TRBJ2-7,CASSFLAGRPDEQYF,TGTGCCAGCAGTTTCCTGGCCGGGAGGCCAGACGAGCAGTACTTC
TRBV6-4,17,TRBD2,NA,TRBJ2-1,CASSDPGLAGSYNEQFF,TGTGCCAGCAGTGACCCGGGACTAGCGGGGAGCTACAATGAGCAGTTCTTC
TRBV9,16,TRBD1,NA,TRBJ2-5,CASSLRGTGGLETQYF,TGTGCCAGCAGCCTCCGGGGGACAGGCGGTTTGGAGACCCAGTACTTC
TRBV7-9,15,TRBD1,few,TRBJ1-1,CASSTTGGWNTEAFF,TGTGCCAGCAGCACTACAGGGGGCTGGAACACTGAAGCTTTCTTT
TRBV28,16,NA,NA,TRBJ2-7,CASSLGWGQGRIEQYF,TGTGCCAGCAGTTTAGGCTGGGGGCAGGGGAGGATCGAGCAGTACTTC
TRBV20-1,13,NA,NA,TRBJ2-3,CSAQDRVTDTQYF,TGCAGTGCTCAGGACAGAGTAACAGATACGCAGTATTTT
TRBV20-1,14,TRBD2,few,TRBJ2-5,CSTSSGGASETQYF,TGCAGTACTAGCAGCGGGGGGGCGTCGGAGACCCAGTACTTC
TRBV18,16,TRBD2,NA,TRBJ2-3,CASSPGTSGMTDTQYF,TGTGCCAGCTCACCAGGGACTAGCGGGATGACAGATACGCAGTATTTT
TRBV12-5,16,TRBD1,NA,TRBJ2-1,CASGLAQGGSYNEQFF,TGTGCTAGTGGTTTGGCACAGGGGGGCTCCTACAATGAGCAGTTCTTC
TRBV2,14,NA,few,TRBJ2-1,CASRGNVFVDEQFF,TGTGCCAGCCGTGGGAACGTATTTGTCGATGAGCAGTTCTTC
TRBV7-9,15,NA,many,TRBJ2-3,CASSPGTDITDTQYF,TGTGCCAGCAGCCCGGGGACGGACATTACAGATACGCAGTATTTT
TRBV10-3,13,TRBD1,few,TRBJ2-7,CAISKGQFYEQYF,TGTGCCATCAGTAAGGGACAGTTCTACGAGCAGTACTTC
TRBV7-6,16,NA,few,TRBJ2-1,CASSLALVPLYNEQFF,TGTGCCAGCAGCTTAGCCCTAGTACCTCTTTACAATGAGCAGTTCTTC
TRBV29-1,14,NA,NA,TRBJ2-1,CSVDPRQTYNEQFF,TGCAGCGTTGACCCTCGGCAGACCTACAATGAGCAGTTCTTC
TRBV3-1,15,NA,NA,TRBJ1-2,CASSQEPRGSYGYTF,TGTGCCAGCAGCCAAGAGCCAAGGGGATCCTATGGCTACACCTTC
TRBV28,14,NA,few,TRBJ1-1,CASSPPALNTEAFF,TGTGCCAGCAGTCCCCCCGCCCTGAACACTGAAGCTTTCTTT
TRBV18,15,NA,NA,TRBJ2-5,CASSLIGAPQETQYF,TGTGCCAGCTCACTGATTGGGGCCCCCCAAGAGACCCAGTACTTC
TRBV12-3/TRBV12-4,16,NA,NA,TRBJ2-2,CASSPWGWTNTGELFF,TGTGCCAGCAGCCCTTGGGGGTGGACGAACACCGGGGAGCTGTTTTTT
TRBV29-1,15,NA,NA,TRBJ1-3,CSVATGSTTGNTIYF,TGCAGCGTTGCTACAGGGTCTACTACTGGAAACACCATATATTTT
TRBV30,13,NA,NA,TRBJ1-1,CAWSQGGNTEAFF,TGTGCCTGGAGTCAAGGGGGGAACACTGAAGCTTTCTTT
TRBV29-1,13,NA,many,TRBJ1-5,CSVELQGGQPQHF,TGCAGCGTTGAATTACAGGGAGGACAGCCCCAGCATTTT
TRBV12-3/TRBV12-4,15,TRBD2,few,TRBJ2-5,CASSLGLAGGKTQYF,TGTGCCAGCAGTTTGGGGCTAGCGGGAGGGAAGACCCAGTACTTC
TRBV4-3,15,TRBD2,NA,TRBJ2-3,CASSHSSGSSDTQYF,TGCGCCAGCAGCCATTCTAGCGGGAGTTCAGATACGCAGTATTTT
TRBV7-2,16,TRBD2,NA,TRBJ2-7,CASSLAGAGGIYEQYF,TGTGCCAGCAGCTTAGCGGGGGCGGGAGGCATCTACGAGCAGTACTTC
TRBV10-3,14,NA,few,TRBJ1-2,CAISDRGQSYGYTF,TGTGCCATCAGTGATCGAGGACAGTCCTATGGCTACACCTTC
TRBV5-6,13,NA,few,TRBJ2-1,CASSLERRDEQFF,TGTGCCAGCAGCTTGGAGCGGAGGGATGAGCAGTTCTTC
TRBV3-1,18,TRBD2,NA,TRBJ2-1,CASSPRLAGVNAYNEQFF,TGTGCCAGCAGCCCCCGACTAGCGGGAGTAAACGCCTACAATGAGCAGTTCTTC
TRBV28,13,NA,many,TRBJ1-5,CASRQGGNQPQHF,TGTGCCAGCAGGCAGGGTGGCAATCAGCCCCAGCATTTT
TRBV29-1,13,TRBD1,few,TRBJ2-5,CSVRTGGGETQYF,TGCAGCGTTAGGACAGGGGGCGGTGAGACCCAGTACTTC